This TCR beta chain was sequenced for a study of blood T cells in healthy people across ages. Notes on the study in general: The unknown donor CMV status may have confounded expanded clonotype changes. Long-lived and aged donors differed, with more naive CD4+ cells and higher diversity in the long-lived.

PCR was performed a second time for about 7 to 12 cycles using a sample-barcoded 5' primer and a J-beta primer mix. Each cDNA molecule was tagged by a template-switch adaptor that had 12 random nucleotides. TCRdb re-called the 5' RACE reads with MiXCR, one entry per CDR3 protein. The sample holds about 1,600,000 distinct CDR3 sequences, approximately 38% seen once. CDR1 is SNHLY and CDR2 is FYNNEI in the germline V gene. V lost 5 bases to trimming and J lost 4 bases, with 11 bases between them. The CDR3 covers 13 residues. Notes on this clonotype: What it recognizes is unknown.

The receptor comes from a woman aged 18-29 years in good health. The specimen was blood. The chain joins TRBV2 to TRBJ1-2; weak D call: TRBD1 (6 bases). CDR3 protein: CASSPDSTYGYTF. The DNA for the CDR3 is TGTGCCAGCAGTCCGGACAGCACCTATGGCTACACCTTC.